A selection of T cell receptor beta chains follows, all from one sample in a study of cytomegalovirus exposure and HLA in healthy donors. The method was immunoSEQ multiplex PCR; TCRdb's version includes in-frame clones alone and lacks a portion of them. The sample shows 60,000 to 80,000 clones, 94% of them seen only once. The sequenced material came from PBMCs. These receptors originate from a woman aged 18-30 years in good health and CMV-seropositive. The CDR3 runs from the conserved cysteine through the conserved F or W. Rows give clone size only sometimes, using once, few, many, or a class for an expanded clone.

clone size: -
V gene: TRBV15
J gene: TRBJ2-7
CDR3 length: 16
CDR3 protein: CATSTPRQGASYEQYF

clone size: -
V gene: TRBV7-9
J gene: TRBJ1-3
CDR3 length: 13
CDR3 protein: CASSLSSGNTIYF

clone size: -
V gene: TRBV5-5
J gene: TRBJ1-1
CDR3 length: 15
CDR3 protein: CASSLGDRGATEAFF

clone size: -
V gene: TRBV28
J gene: TRBJ1-1
CDR3 length: 15
CDR3 protein: CASSGDRGTHTEAFF

clone size: -
V gene: TRBV14
J gene: TRBJ1-6
CDR3 length: 16
CDR3 protein: CASSQDSHPRDSPLHF

clone size: once
V gene: TRBV4-1
J gene: TRBJ2-3
CDR3 length: 15
CDR3 protein: CASSQPATSGNTQYF

clone size: -
V gene: TRBV28
J gene: TRBJ2-2
CDR3 length: 13
CDR3 protein: CASNQGQTGELFF

clone size: -
V gene: TRBV29-1
J gene: TRBJ2-1
CDR3 length: 13
CDR3 protein: CSVGGRESGEQFF

clone size: -
V gene: TRBV27
J gene: TRBJ2-7
CDR3 length: 15
CDR3 protein: CASSLGPSGSYEQYF

clone size: -
V gene: TRBV15
J gene: TRBJ1-1
CDR3 length: 12
CDR3 protein: CATRQMNTEAFF

clone size: -
V gene: TRBV7-2
J gene: TRBJ2-1
CDR3 length: 16
CDR3 protein: CASSLGWLAGVNEQFF

clone size: -
V gene: TRBV6-5
J gene: TRBJ1-6
CDR3 length: 15
CDR3 protein: CASSYTTGEGSPLHF

clone size: -
V gene: TRBV6-1
J gene: TRBJ1-1
CDR3 length: 15
CDR3 protein: CASSERDRFSTEAFF

clone size: -
V gene: TRBV4-2
J gene: TRBJ1-2
CDR3 length: 16
CDR3 protein: CASSQDHTGTNYGYTF

clone size: -
V gene: TRBV2
J gene: TRBJ2-2
CDR3 length: 15
CDR3 protein: CASRLQGANTGELFF

clone size: -
V gene: TRBV6-1
J gene: TRBJ2-5
CDR3 length: 12
CDR3 protein: CAVTPQGETQYF

clone size: -
V gene: TRBV11-2
J gene: TRBJ1-3
CDR3 length: 15
CDR3 protein: CASRFSQGSGNTIYF

clone size: -
V gene: TRBV27
J gene: TRBJ2-1
CDR3 length: 17
CDR3 protein: CASSPTSGGAPYNEQFF

clone size: -
V gene: TRBV28
J gene: TRBJ2-7
CDR3 length: 18
CDR3 protein: CASSLIRGLAGPSYEQYF

clone size: -
V gene: TRBV29-1
J gene: TRBJ1-2
CDR3 length: 12
CDR3 protein: CSVESPGGGYTF

clone size: -
V gene: TRBV6-6
J gene: TRBJ1-3
CDR3 length: 12
CDR3 protein: CASRESEDTIYF

clone size: -
V gene: TRBV6-5
J gene: TRBJ1-2
CDR3 length: 14
CDR3 protein: CASTMRVSADGYTF

clone size: -
V gene: TRBV4-1
J gene: TRBJ2-1
CDR3 length: 16
CDR3 protein: CASSQASGPMRSEQFF

clone size: -
V gene: TRBV27
J gene: TRBJ2-7
CDR3 length: 15
CDR3 protein: CASSLNRVLGDEQYF

clone size: -
V gene: TRBV2
J gene: TRBJ2-3
CDR3 length: 15
CDR3 protein: CASSDLRGGVDTQYF

clone size: -
V gene: TRBV11-3
J gene: TRBJ1-1
CDR3 length: 13
CDR3 protein: CASSSQGNTEAFF

clone size: -
V gene: TRBV4-3
J gene: TRBJ2-3
CDR3 length: 15
CDR3 protein: CASSQEASSTDTQYF

clone size: once
V gene: TRBV28
J gene: TRBJ1-5
CDR3 length: 16
CDR3 protein: CASSAGPAFSNQPQHF

clone size: once
V gene: TRBV11-1
J gene: TRBJ1-5
CDR3 length: 13
CDR3 protein: CASRVGGNQPQHF

clone size: -
V gene: TRBV7-3
J gene: TRBJ2-1
CDR3 length: 12
CDR3 protein: CASSERNNEQFF

clone size: once
V gene: TRBV9
J gene: TRBJ1-3
CDR3 length: 15
CDR3 protein: CASSKQGASGNTIYF

clone size: -
V gene: TRBV5-4
J gene: TRBJ2-7
CDR3 length: 13
CDR3 protein: CASSLSQGYEQYF